Presented here are 12 T cell receptor beta chains from one specimen sequenced in a study of blood T cells in healthy people across ages. A second PCR of 7 to 11 cycles used a sample-barcoded 5' primer and a J-beta primer mix. TCRdb analysed the 5' RACE reads with MiXCR anew, one entry per CDR3 protein. The sample has hundreds of thousands of distinct CDR3 sequences, around 62% seen once; the top ten hold 28%. The sample taken for sequencing was blood. Receptors were obtained from a man between 25 and 39 years old in good health.

The chain has TRBV7-9 and TRBJ2-6, with D perhaps given as TRBD1 or TRBD2 (5 bases each). This CDR3 comprises 19 residues. Germline V gene data show CDR1 as SEHNR and CDR2 as FQNEAQ (reference sequence). V was trimmed by 5 bases and J by 0 bases, leaving 20 bases between them. The CDR3 loop is CASSMTWGITSSGANVLTF. The CDR3 DNA sequence: TGTGCCAGCAGCATGACCTGGGGGATTACCAGCTCTGGGGCCAACGTCCTGACTTTC.

The gene calls are TRBV6-5 and TRBJ2-3; TRBD1 matches at 8 bases. Trimming at V came to 8 bases and at J to 5 bases, leaving 15 bases not matched to a gene. The CDR3 has 16 amino acids. Germline CDR1 is MNHEY and CDR2 is SVGAGI. The CDR3 spells CASSRRDRLMEDTQYF. CDR3 sequence (DNA): TGTGCCAGCTCTAGACGGGACAGGCTAATGGAAGATACGCAGTATTTT.

This clonotype was observed a handful of times. The chain has TRBV29-1 and TRBJ2-7, with D possibly matching TRBD2 (5 bases). The V and J ends lost 5 bases and 5 bases respectively, with 7 bases between them. CDR3 length equals 10 residues. Germline V gene sequence: CDR1 SQVTM, CDR2 ANQGSEA. The CDR3 is CSVWTDEQYF. The CDR3 DNA reads TGCAGCGTTTGGACTGACGAGCAGTACTTC.

The rearrangement uses TRBV20-1 and TRBJ1-5; 7 bases agree with TRBD1. Germline CDR1 DFQATT, CDR2 SNEGSKA (reference sequence). The V and J ends lost 0 bases and 4 bases, in that order; junction bases with no gene match: 6. This CDR3 spans 15 amino acids. CDR3 coding DNA: TGCAGTGCTAGAGATTCCGGACAGGCTAATCAGCCCCAGCATTTT. Encoded protein: CSARDSGQANQPQHF.

The V and J genes are TRBV10-3 and TRBJ2-3; D might be TRBD1 or TRBD2, each matching 5 bases. The CDR3 has 12 residues. V was cut by 6 bases and J by 6 bases, with 10 bases left in between. CDR1 and CDR2 (germline): ENHRY, SYGVKD. The CDR3 loop is CAIRDEGDTQYF. For the CDR3, the DNA is TGTGCCATCAGGGACGAGGGGGATACGCAGTATTTT.

The chain carries TRBV20-1 and TRBJ2-1; the D gene is possibly TRBD1 (5 bases). Germline V CDR1 and CDR2: DFQATT, SNEGSKA (reference sequence). V shed 4 bases and J shed 4 bases, with 20 bases lying between them. This CDR3 has 16 amino acids. CDR3 sequence reads: CSANVQGMVGYNEQFF. As DNA, the CDR3 is TGCAGTGCTAACGTTCAGGGTATGGTTGGATACAATGAGCAGTTCTTC.

This clonotype was seen more than once but under ten times. The rearrangement links TRBV9 to TRBJ1-4; the D gene is possibly TRBD1 (5 bases). In germline, CDR1 is SGDLS, CDR2 YYNGEE. The V end lost 2 bases, the J end lost 4 bases, and 12 bases lay between the germline ends. The CDR3 contains 15 residues. CDR3 coding DNA: TGTGCCAGCAGCGTGGAGACAGCGAGTAATGAAAAACTGTTTTTT. Its translation is CASSVETASNEKLFF. Complete variable domain (other parts from reference TRBV9 and TRBJ1-4): DSGVTQTPKHLITATGQRVTLRCSPRSGDLSVYWYQQSLDQGLQFLIQYYNGEERAKGNILERFSAQQFPDLHSELNLSSLELGDSALYFCASSVETASNEKLFFGSGTQLSVL.

This clonotype was picked up a small number of times. V gene TRBV19 combines with J gene TRBJ2-7; TRBD1 is a possible D gene (5 bases). V dropped 3 bases and J dropped 0 bases, with 6 bases sitting between them. Germline CDR1 LNHDA, CDR2 SQIVND (reference sequence). The CDR3 loop spans 13 amino acids. The CDR3 reads CASSMTVSYEQYF. CDR3 coding DNA: TGTGCCAGTAGTATGACAGTCTCCTACGAGCAGTACTTC. The full variable domain, completed using reference TRBV19 and TRBJ2-7, is DGGITQSPKYLFRKEGQNVTLSCEQNLNHDAMYWYRQDPGQGLRLIYYSQIVNDFQKGDIAEGYSVSREKKESFPLTVTSAQKNPTAFYLCASSMTVSYEQYFGPGTRLTVT.

This chain connects TRBV6-5 to TRBJ1-1, with a tentative D call TRBD1 (6 bases). Germline V gene lookup returns CDR1 MNHEY and CDR2 SVGAGI. The V and J ends lost 4 bases and 4 bases respectively, with 13 bases between them. The CDR3 loop spans 14 amino acids. The chain's CDR3 is CASSSDRRSTEAFF. CDR3 bases: TGTGCCAGCAGTTCGGACAGACGATCCACTGAAGCTTTCTTT.

This clonotype was counted only a few times. The CDR3 DNA follows: TGCGCCAGCAGCTTGGGGCAGAAAGAGCAGTTCTTC. Encoded protein: CASSLGQKEQFF. V is TRBV5-1 and J is TRBJ2-1; D is ambiguous. Looked up from germline, CDR1 is SGHRS and CDR2 is YFSETQ. The CDR3 consists of 12 residues. V shed 0 bases and J shed 10 bases, with 8 bases lying between them.

There are a few counts of this clonotype. The chain couples TRBV4-1 to TRBJ1-2; 9 bases line up with TRBD1. The germline V gene has CDR1 MGHRA and CDR2 YSYEKL. The J segment lost 8 bases and the V segment lost 4 bases, leaving 17 bases of the junction unmatched. CDR3 length: 17 residues. This chain's CDR3 is CASSPFGLRQGERGYTF. The DNA for the CDR3 is TGCGCCAGCAGCCCCTTCGGCCTGCGACAGGGGGAGCGGGGCTACACCTTC.

This rearrangement joins TRBV4-3 to TRBJ2-1, with a possible D match to TRBD1 (5 bases). Trimming took off 1 base at V and 12 bases at J, with 13 bases between the two ends. The CDR3 runs to 13 residues. Germline lookup yields CDR1 LGHNA and CDR2 YSLEER. The CDR3 region is CASSQGYRDRQFF. The DNA for the CDR3 is TGCGCCAGCAGCCAAGGCTACCGAGACAGGCAGTTCTTC.